The sequence of this TCR beta chain was determined in a study of shared clonotypes between healthy human individuals. Germline CDR1 SEHNR, CDR2 FQNEAQ (reference sequence). This CDR3 spans 13 amino acids. The V segment lost 5 bases and the J segment 7 bases; nucleotides outside the gene matches: 5. CD45RO-negative cells were positively selected for CCR7, leaving out terminally differentiated effector memory CD45RA+ cells. Execution of the assay was at deep level. Only in-frame clones appear in the TCRdb table, and some are missing; sequencing was by immunoSEQ multiplex PCR. Of more than 2 million clones listed, 85% to 95% are singletons.

This chain connects TRBV7-9 to TRBJ2-1, with 7 bases aligning to TRBD1. Specimen: naive CD8+ T cells sorted from blood. The receptor's source is a man younger than 35 in good health. CDR3 DNA: TGTGCCAGCAGCCACGGGACAGCTAATGAGCAGTTCTTC. Its translation is CASSHGTANEQFF.